This T cell receptor beta chain was identified in a study of blood T cells in healthy people across ages. This CDR3 region has 14 residues. Germline V gene data show CDR1 as LNHDA and CDR2 as SQIVND (reference sequence). Then a second PCR, running about 6 to 11 cycles, was carried out with a sample-barcoded 5' primer and a J-beta primer mix. TCRdb passed the 5' RACE reads through MiXCR, listing each CDR3 protein once. The sample contains about 720,000 distinct CDR3 sequences, approximately 25% of which appear only once. About 10 milliliters of peripheral blood were drawn from each donor into EDTA-treated tubes. This same sample was also part of a study on T cells of mothers and their children. That work contributes: Each 15 ul cDNA reaction used roughly 1.6 ug RNA; all RNA was used. Whether related or unrelated, pairs show similar shaping of TCR recombination output by thymic selection.

This TCR derives from a boy younger than 18 in good health. The chain has TRBV19 and TRBJ2-5, with 9 bases lining up with TRBD2. The DNA end is more similar to TRBJ2-1, so the J call may be wrong. The sample was blood. This CDR3 is CASKVREGRNEQFF. CDR3 DNA: TGTGCCAGTAAGGTGCGGGAGGGCCGTAATGAGCAGTTCTTC.